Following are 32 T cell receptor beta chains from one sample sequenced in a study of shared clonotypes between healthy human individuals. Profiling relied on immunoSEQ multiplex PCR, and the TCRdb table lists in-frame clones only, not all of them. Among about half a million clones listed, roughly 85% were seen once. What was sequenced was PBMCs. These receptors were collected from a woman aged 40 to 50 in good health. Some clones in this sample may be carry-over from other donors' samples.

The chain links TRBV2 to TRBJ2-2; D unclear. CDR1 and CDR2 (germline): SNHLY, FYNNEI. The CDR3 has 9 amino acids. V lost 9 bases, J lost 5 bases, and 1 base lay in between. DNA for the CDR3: TGTGCCAGAACCGGGGAGCTGTTTTTT. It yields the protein CARTGELFF. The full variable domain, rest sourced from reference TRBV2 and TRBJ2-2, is EPEVTQTPSHQVTQMGQEVILRCVPISNHLYFYWYRQILGQKVEFLVSFYNNEISEKSEIFDDQFSVERPDGSNFTLKIRSTKLEDSAMYFCARTGELFFGEGSRLTVL.

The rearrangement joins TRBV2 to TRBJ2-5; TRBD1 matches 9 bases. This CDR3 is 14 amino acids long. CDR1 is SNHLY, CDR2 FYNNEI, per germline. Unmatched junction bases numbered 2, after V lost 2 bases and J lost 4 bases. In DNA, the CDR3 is TGTGCCAGCAGTGAACGGGGACAGGGAGAGACCCAGTACTTC. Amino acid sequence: CASSERGQGETQYF. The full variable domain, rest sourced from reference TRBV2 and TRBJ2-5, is EPEVTQTPSHQVTQMGQEVILRCVPISNHLYFYWYRQILGQKVEFLVSFYNNEISEKSEIFDDQFSVERPDGSNFTLKIRSTKLEDSAMYFCASSERGQGETQYFGPGTRLLVL.

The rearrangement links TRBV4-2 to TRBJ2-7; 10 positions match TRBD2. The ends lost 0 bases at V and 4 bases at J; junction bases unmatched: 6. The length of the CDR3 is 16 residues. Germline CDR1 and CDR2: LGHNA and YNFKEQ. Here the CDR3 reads CASSQDLPSGRYEQYF. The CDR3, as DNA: TGTGCCAGCAGCCAAGACCTGCCTAGCGGGAGATACGAGCAGTACTTC.

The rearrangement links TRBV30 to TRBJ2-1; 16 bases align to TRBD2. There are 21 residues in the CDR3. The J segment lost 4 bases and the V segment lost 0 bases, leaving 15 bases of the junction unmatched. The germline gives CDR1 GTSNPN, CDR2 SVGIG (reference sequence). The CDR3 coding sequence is TGTGCCTGGAGTGTAAACGTGGGACTAGCGGGAGGGCTGGGATCTTACAATGAGCAGTTCTTC. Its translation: CAWSVNVGLAGGLGSYNEQFF.

The CDR3 reads CASSLAGQRTEAFF. CDR3 coding DNA: TGTGCCAGCAGCTTAGCGGGTCAGAGAACTGAAGCTTTCTTT. The chain links TRBV7-2 to TRBJ1-1; D ambiguous. There are 14 residues in the CDR3. V lost 0 bases and J 5 bases, leaving 10 bases between the germline ends. The germline gives CDR1 SGHTA, CDR2 FQGNSA.

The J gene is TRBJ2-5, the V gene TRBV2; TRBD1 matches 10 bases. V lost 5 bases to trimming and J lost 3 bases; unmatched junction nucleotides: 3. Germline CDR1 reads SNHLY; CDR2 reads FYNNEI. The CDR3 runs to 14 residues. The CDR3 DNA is TGTGCCAGCAGTAGGGACAGGGGAGAAGAGACCCAGTACTTC. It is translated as CASSRDRGEETQYF.

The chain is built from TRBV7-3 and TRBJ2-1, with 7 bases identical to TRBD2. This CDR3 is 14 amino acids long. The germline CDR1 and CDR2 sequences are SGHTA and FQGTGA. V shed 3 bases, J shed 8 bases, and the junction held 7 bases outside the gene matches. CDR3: CASSFGGRGYEQFF. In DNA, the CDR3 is TGTGCCAGCAGCTTTGGCGGGAGAGGGTATGAGCAGTTCTTC.

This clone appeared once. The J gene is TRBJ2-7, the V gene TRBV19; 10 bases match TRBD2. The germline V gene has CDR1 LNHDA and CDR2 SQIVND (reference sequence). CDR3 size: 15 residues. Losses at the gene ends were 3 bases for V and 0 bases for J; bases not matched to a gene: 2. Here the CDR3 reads CASSIASGSSYEQYF. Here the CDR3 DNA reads TGTGCCAGTAGTATTGCTAGCGGGAGCTCCTACGAGCAGTACTTC.

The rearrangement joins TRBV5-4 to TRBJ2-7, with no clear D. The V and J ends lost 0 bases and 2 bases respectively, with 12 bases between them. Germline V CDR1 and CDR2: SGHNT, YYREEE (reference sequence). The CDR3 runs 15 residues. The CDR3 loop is CASSLGQGLTYEQYF. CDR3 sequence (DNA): TGTGCCAGCAGCTTGGGACAAGGCTTAACCTACGAGCAGTACTTC.

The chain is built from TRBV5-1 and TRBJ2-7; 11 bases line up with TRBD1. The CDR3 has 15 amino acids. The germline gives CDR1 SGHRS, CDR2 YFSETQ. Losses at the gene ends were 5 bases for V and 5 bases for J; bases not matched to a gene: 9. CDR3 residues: CASSLPGQGDHEQYF. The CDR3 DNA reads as TGCGCCAGCAGTCTTCCGGGACAGGGGGACCACGAGCAGTACTTC.

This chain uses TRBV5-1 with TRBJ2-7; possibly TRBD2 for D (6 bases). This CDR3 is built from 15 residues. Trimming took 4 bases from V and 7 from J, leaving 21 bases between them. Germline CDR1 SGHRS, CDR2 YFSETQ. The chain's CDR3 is CASSVIGTSSREQYF. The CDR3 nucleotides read TGCGCCAGCAGCGTTATTGGGACTTCTTCTCGGGAGCAGTACTTC.

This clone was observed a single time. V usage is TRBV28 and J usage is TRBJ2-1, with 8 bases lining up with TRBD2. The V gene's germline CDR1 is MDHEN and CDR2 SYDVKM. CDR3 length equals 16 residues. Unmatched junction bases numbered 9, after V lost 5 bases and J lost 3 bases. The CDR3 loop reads CASSPEAGVVYNEQFF. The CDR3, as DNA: TGTGCCAGCAGTCCCGAAGCGGGAGTTGTCTACAATGAGCAGTTCTTC.

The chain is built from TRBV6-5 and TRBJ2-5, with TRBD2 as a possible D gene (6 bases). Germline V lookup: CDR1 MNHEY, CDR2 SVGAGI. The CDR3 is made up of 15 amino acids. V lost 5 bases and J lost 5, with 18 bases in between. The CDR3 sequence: CASSPSDQIWETQYF. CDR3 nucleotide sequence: TGTGCCAGCAGTCCTAGCGACCAGATTTGGGAGACCCAGTACTTC.

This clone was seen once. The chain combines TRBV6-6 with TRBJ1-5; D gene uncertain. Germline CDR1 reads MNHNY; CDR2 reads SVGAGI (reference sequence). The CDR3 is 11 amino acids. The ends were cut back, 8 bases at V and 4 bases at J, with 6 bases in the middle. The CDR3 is CASAGNQPQHF. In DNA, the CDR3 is TGTGCCAGCGCCGGAAATCAGCCCCAGCATTTT.

The CDR3 region is CASSLGQGRGGYTF. CDR3 DNA sequence: TGTGCCAGCAGCTTAGGACAGGGCCGTGGAGGCTACACCTTC. V gene TRBV7-9 combines with J gene TRBJ1-2, with 7 bases that match TRBD1. The CDR3 is 14 amino acids. Looked up from germline, CDR1 is SEHNR and CDR2 is FQNEAQ (reference sequence). J was trimmed by 8 bases and V by 1 base; bases with no gene match: 7.

CDR3 protein: CASSPTETRSGNTIYF. CDR3 sequence (DNA): TGTGCCAGCTCACCCACCGAGACACGCTCTGGAAACACCATATATTTT. This sequence joins TRBV18 and TRBJ1-3; D ambiguous. Germline assignment: CDR1 KGHSH and CDR2 LQKENI. The V gene lost 3 bases and the J gene lost 0 bases, with 12 bases spanning the gap. The CDR3 sequence is 16 residues long.

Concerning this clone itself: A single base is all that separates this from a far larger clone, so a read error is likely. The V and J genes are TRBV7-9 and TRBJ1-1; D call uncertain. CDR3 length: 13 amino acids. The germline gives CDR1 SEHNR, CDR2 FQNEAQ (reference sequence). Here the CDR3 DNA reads TGTGCCTGCAGCTTAGACATGAACACTGAAGCTTTCTTT. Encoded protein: CACSLDMNTEAFF.

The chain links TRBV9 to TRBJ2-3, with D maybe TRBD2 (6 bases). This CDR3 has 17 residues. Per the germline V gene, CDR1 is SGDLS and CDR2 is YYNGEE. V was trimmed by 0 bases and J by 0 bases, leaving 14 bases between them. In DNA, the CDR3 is TGTGCCAGCAGCGTAGGGGGAGGACAATACAGCACAGATACGCAGTATTTT. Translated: CASSVGGGQYSTDTQYF.

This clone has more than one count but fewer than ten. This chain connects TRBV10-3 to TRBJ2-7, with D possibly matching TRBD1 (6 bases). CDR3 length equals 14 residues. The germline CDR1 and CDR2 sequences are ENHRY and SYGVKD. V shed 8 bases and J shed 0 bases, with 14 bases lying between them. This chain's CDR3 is CAIYDRSISYEQYF. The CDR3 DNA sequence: TGTGCCATCTATGACAGGTCCATCTCCTACGAGCAGTACTTC.

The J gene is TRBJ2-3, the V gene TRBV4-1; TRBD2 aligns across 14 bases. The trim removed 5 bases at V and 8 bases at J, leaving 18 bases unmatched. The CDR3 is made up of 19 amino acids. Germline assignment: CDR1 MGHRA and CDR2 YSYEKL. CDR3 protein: CASSYQRLAGGPQEGTQYF. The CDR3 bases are TGCGCCAGCAGCTACCAGCGACTAGCGGGAGGGCCCCAGGAGGGTACGCAGTATTTT.

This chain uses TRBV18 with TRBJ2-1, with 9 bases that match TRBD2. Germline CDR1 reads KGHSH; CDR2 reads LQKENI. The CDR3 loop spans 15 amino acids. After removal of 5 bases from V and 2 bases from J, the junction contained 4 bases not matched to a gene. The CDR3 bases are TGTGCCAGCTCAAGACTAGCGGCTGCCTACAATGAGCAGTTCTTC. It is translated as CASSRLAAAYNEQFF.

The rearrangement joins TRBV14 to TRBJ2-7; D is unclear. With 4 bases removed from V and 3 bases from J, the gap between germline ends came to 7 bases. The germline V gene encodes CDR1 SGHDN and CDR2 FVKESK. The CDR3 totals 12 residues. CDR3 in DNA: TGTGCCAGCAGCCGAGATTACTACGAGCAGTACTTC. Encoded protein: CASSRDYYEQYF.

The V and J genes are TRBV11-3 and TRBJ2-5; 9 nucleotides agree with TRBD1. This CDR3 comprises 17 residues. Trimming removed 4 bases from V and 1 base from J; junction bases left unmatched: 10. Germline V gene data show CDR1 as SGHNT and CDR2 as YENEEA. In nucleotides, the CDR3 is TGTGCCAGCAGCTCGGGACAGGGTACGGGTCCCCAAGAGACCCAGTACTTC. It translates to CASSSGQGTGPQETQYF.

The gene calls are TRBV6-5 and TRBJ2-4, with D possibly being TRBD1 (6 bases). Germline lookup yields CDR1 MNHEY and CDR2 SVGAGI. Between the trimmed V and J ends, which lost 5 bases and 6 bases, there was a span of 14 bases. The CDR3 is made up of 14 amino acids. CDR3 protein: CASSLTGWGNIQYF. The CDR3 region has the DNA TGTGCCAGCAGTCTAACAGGGTGGGGAAACATTCAGTACTTC.

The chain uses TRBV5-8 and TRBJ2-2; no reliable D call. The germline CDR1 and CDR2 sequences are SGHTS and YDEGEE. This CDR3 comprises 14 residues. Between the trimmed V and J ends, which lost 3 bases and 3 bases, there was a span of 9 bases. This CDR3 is CASSSGYYTGELFF. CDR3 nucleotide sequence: TGTGCCAGCAGCTCTGGATACTACACCGGGGAGCTGTTTTTT.

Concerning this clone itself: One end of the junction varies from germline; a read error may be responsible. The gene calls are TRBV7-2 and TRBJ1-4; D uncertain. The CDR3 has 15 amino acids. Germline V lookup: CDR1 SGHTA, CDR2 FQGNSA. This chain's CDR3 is CASSSQTPTSEKLFF. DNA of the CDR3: TGTGCCAGCAGCTCACAAACCCCGACTAGTGAAAAACTGTTTTTT.

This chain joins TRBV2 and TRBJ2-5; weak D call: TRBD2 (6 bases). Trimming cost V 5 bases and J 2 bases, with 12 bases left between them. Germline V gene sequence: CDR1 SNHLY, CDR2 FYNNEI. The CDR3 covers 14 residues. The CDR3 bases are TGTGCCAGCAGTCCCCGGGACTCTCAAGAGACCCAGTACTTC. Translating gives CASSPRDSQETQYF.

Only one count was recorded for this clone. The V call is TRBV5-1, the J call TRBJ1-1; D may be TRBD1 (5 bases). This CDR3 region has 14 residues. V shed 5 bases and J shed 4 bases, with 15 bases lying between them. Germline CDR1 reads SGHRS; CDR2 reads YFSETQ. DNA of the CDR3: TGCGCCAGCAGACGGGACCGGGGGAGCACTGAAGCTTTCTTT. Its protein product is CASRRDRGSTEAFF.

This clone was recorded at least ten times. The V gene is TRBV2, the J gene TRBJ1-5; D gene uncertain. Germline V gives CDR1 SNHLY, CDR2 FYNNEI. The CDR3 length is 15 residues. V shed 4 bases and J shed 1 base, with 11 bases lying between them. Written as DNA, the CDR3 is TGTGCCAGCAGTGGCCTGTTAGTAAGCAATCAGCCCCAGCATTTT. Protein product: CASSGLLVSNQPQHF.

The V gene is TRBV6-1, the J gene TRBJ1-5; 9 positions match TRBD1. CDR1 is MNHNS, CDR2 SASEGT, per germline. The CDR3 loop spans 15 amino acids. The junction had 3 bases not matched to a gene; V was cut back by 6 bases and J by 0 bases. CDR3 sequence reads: CASRDRGPSNQPQHF. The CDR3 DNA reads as TGTGCCAGCAGGGACAGGGGCCCTAGCAATCAGCCCCAGCATTTT.

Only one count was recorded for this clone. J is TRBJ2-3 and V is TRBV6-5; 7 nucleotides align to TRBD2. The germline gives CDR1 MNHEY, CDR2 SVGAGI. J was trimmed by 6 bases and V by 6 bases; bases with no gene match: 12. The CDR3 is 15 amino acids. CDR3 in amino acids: CASSRTIAGLDTQYF. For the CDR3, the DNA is TGTGCCAGCAGCCGGACAATAGCGGGTCTGGATACGCAGTATTTT.

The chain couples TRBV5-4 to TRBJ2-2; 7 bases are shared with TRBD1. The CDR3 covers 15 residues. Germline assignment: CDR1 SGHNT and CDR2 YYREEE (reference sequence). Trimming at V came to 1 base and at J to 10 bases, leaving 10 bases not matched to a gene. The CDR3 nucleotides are TGTGCCAGCAGCTTGCGGGCAGGGGGTAGCGAGGAGCTGTTTTTT. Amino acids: CASSLRAGGSEELFF.